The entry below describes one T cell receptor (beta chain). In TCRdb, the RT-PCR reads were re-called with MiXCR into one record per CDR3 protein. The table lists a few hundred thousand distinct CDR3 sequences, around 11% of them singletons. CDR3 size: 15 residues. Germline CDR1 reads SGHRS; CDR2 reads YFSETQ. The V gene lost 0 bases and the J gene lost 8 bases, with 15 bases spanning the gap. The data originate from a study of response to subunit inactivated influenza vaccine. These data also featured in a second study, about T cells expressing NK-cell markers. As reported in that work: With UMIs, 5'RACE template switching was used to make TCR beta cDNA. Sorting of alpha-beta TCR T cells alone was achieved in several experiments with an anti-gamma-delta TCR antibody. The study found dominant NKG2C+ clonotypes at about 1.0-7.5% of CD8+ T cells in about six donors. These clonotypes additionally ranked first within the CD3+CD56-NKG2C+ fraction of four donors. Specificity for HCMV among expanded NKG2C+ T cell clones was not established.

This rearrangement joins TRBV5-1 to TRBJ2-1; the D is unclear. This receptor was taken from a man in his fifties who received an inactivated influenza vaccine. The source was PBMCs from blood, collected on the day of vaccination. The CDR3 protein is CASSLAVGNTDEQFF. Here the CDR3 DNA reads TGCGCCAGCAGCTTGGCCGTAGGAAATACCGATGAGCAGTTCTTC.